The 11 T cell receptor beta chains below all came from one sample that was sequenced in a study of blood T cell repertoires in COVID-19. Some clones are missing from TCRdb's copy, which holds only in-frame ones; the method was immunoSEQ multiplex PCR. The data contain around 56,000 clones, around four fifths of them singletons. The sample consisted of peripheral blood. These receptors all come from a woman aged 45-59 years with active or convalescent COVID-19.

This clone was counted between two and nine times. The rearrangement joins TRBV11-3 to TRBJ2-7, with a tentative D call TRBD2 (6 bases). Germline assignment: CDR1 SGHNT and CDR2 YENEEA. This CDR3 has 14 amino acids. V lost 3 bases, J lost 6 bases, and 15 bases lay in between. The CDR3 region is CASSLEGQGGEQYF. The DNA for the CDR3 is TGTGCCAGCAGCTTGGAGGGCCAGGGTGGCGAGCAGTACTTC.

The genes are TRBV7-8 and TRBJ1-4, with 12 bases that match TRBD1. J gave up 10 bases and V 8 bases, and 8 bases lay outside the gene matches. This CDR3 region has 14 residues. Germline loops: CDR1 SGHVS, CDR2 FQNEAQ. CDR3 in DNA: TGTGCCAGCCGCCCCGGGACAGGGGGCGGAAAACTGTTTTTT. This gives the protein CASRPGTGGGKLFF.

The chain joins TRBV6-1 to TRBJ1-1, with 9 positions matching TRBD1. With 3 bases clipped from V and 8 bases from J, the junction kept 13 bases outside the gene matches. CDR1 and CDR2 (germline): MNHNS, SASEGT. The CDR3 consists of 16 residues. The CDR3 DNA follows: TGTGCCAGCAGTGATTTTCCAGGGACAGGGTTAAGAGAAGCTTTCTTT. Its protein is CASSDFPGTGLREAFF.

This chain connects TRBV3-1 (or the pseudogene TRBV3-2) to TRBJ1-1; D perhaps matches TRBD1 (5 bases). The CDR3 is 13 residues long. CDR1 is LGHDT and CDR2 is YNNKEL in the germline V gene (reference sequence). V gave up 3 bases and J gave up 1 base, with 6 bases separating them. CDR3 region: CASSQGGNTEAFF. CDR3 in DNA: TGTGCCAGCAGCCAGGGGGGGAACACTGAAGCTTTCTTT.

This clone was counted a single time. This chain links TRBV7-2 with TRBJ1-6, with D unresolved. The germline CDR1 and CDR2 sequences are SGHTA and FQGNSA. CDR3 length: 19 amino acids. V shed 5 bases and J shed 0 bases, with 20 bases lying between them. The CDR3 sequence: CASSLPRGGPFSYNSPLHF. In DNA form, the CDR3 reads TGTGCCAGCAGCCTCCCACGGGGAGGGCCTTTCTCCTATAATTCACCCCTCCACTTT.

This rearrangement joins TRBV5-6 to TRBJ2-7; 10 bases are a match to TRBD1. The ends lost 0 bases at V and 3 bases at J; junction bases unmatched: 6. The CDR3 consists of 16 residues. Germline assignment: CDR1 SGHDT and CDR2 YYEEEE. The CDR3 loop is CASSLGLGTGDYEQYF. The CDR3 nucleotides are TGTGCCAGCAGCTTGGGCCTAGGGACAGGGGACTACGAGCAGTACTTC.

The V call is TRBV10-3, the J call TRBJ2-2, with TRBD1 as a possible D gene (6 bases). Germline CDR1 and CDR2: ENHRY and SYGVKD. V was trimmed by 7 bases and J by 4 bases, leaving 16 bases between them. This CDR3 is 15 amino acids long. As DNA, the CDR3 is TGTGCCATCACCAAACAGGGTTTACCCACCGGGGAGCTGTTTTTT. It specifies CAITKQGLPTGELFF.

The rearrangement links TRBV25-1 to TRBJ2-7, with TRBD2 matching over 10 bases. J was trimmed by 3 bases and V by 2 bases; bases with no gene match: 4. Germline V CDR1 and CDR2: MGHDK, SYGVNS. The CDR3 contains 15 residues. CDR3 residues: CASSERTSGHYEQYF. As DNA, the CDR3 is TGTGCCAGCAGTGAAAGGACTAGCGGACACTACGAGCAGTACTTC.

This clone was recorded once. V is TRBV29-1 and J is TRBJ2-3; 10 nucleotides align to TRBD1. The CDR3 covers 15 residues. Germline assignment: CDR1 SQVTM and CDR2 ANQGSEA. J gave up 0 bases and V 7 bases, and 7 bases lay outside the gene matches. The DNA for the CDR3 is TGCAGCGCCGGGACAGGGGATTCTAGCACAGATACGCAGTATTTT. Residues: CSAGTGDSSTDTQYF.

The chain has TRBV6-2 or TRBV6-3 and TRBJ2-5; perhaps TRBD2 as D (6 bases). The CDR3 is made up of 13 amino acids. The ends were cut back, 5 bases at V and 0 bases at J, with 7 bases in the middle. The germline gives CDR1 MNHEY, CDR2 SVGEGT. The CDR3 reads CASSRGNQETQYF. The CDR3 DNA reads TGTGCCAGCAGTCGGGGGAACCAAGAGACCCAGTACTTC.

The J gene is TRBJ2-2, the V gene TRBV9; 9 nucleotides line up with TRBD2. The CDR3 runs 15 residues. Losses at the gene ends were 2 bases for V and 3 bases for J; bases not matched to a gene: 2. CDR1 and CDR2 from the germline V gene are SGDLS and YYNGEE. CDR3 amino acids: CASSVGLADTGELFF. The CDR3 nucleotides read TGTGCCAGCAGCGTGGGACTAGCAGACACCGGGGAGCTGTTTTTT.